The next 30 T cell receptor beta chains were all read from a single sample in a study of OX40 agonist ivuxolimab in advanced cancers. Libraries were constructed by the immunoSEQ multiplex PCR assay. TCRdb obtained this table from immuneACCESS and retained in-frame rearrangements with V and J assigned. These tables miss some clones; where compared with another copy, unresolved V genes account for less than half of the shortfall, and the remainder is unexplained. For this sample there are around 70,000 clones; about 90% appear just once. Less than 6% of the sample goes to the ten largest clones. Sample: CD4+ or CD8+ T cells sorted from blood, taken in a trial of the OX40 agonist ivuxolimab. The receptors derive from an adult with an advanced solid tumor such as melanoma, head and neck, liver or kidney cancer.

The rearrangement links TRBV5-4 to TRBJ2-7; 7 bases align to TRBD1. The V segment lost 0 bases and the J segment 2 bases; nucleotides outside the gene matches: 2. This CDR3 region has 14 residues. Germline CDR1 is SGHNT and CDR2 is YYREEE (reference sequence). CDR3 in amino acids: CASSLGGTAYEQYF. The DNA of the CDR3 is TGTGCCAGCAGCTTGGGAGGGACAGCCTACGAGCAGTACTTC.

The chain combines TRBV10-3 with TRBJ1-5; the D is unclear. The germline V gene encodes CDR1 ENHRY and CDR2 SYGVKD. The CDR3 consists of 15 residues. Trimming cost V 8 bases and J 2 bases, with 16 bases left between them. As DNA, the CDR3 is TGTGCCATCGGAACCGACGGAGGAGGCAATCAGCCCCAGCATTTT. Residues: CAIGTDGGGNQPQHF.

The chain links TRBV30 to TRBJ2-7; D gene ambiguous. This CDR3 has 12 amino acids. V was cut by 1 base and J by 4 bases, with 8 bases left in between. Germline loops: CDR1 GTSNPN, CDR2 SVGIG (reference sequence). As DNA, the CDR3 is TGTGCCTGGAGTGATTACAGTTACGAGCAGTACTTC. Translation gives CAWSDYSYEQYF.

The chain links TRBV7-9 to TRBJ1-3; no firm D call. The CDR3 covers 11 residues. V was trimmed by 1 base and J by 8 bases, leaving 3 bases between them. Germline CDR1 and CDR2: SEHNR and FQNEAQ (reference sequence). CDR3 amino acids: CASSLGDTIYF. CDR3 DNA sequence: TGTGCCAGCAGCTTAGGGGACACCATATATTTT. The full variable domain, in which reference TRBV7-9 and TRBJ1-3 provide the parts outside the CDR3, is DTGVSQNPRHKITKRGQNVTFRCDPISEHNRLYWYRQTLGQGPEFLTYFQNEAQLEKSRLLSDRFSAERPKGSFSTLEIQRTEQGDSAMYLCASSLGDTIYFGEGSWLTVV.

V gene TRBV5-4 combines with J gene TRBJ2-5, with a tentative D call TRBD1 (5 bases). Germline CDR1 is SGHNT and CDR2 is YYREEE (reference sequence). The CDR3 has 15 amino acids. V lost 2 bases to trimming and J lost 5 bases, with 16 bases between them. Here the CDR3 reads CASSLNVGGAETQYF. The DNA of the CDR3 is TGTGCCAGCAGCTTAAATGTAGGTGGGGCGGAGACCCAGTACTTC.

The chain's CDR3 is CASSDRQGMTEAFF. CDR3 nucleotides: TGTGCCAGCAGTGATAGGCAGGGGATGACTGAAGCTTTCTTT. The rearrangement joins TRBV2 to TRBJ1-1, with D possibly matching TRBD1 (6 bases). CDR1 and CDR2 from the germline V gene are SNHLY and FYNNEI. CDR3 length equals 14 residues. The V and J ends lost 3 bases and 5 bases respectively, with 13 bases between them.

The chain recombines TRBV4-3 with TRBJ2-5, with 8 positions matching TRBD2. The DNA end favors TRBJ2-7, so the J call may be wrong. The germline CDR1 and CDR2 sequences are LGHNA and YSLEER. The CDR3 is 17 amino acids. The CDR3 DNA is TGCGCCAGCAGCCAAGATCCCCCCGCGGGAGGCCCCTACGAGCAGTACTTC. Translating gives CASSQDPPAGGPYEQYF.

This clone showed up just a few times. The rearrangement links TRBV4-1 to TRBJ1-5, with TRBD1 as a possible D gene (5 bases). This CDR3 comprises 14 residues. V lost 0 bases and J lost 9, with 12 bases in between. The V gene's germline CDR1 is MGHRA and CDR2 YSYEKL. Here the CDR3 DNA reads TGCGCCAGCAGCCAAGATCCAGGGTATCGGCCCCAGCATTTT. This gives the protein CASSQDPGYRPQHF.

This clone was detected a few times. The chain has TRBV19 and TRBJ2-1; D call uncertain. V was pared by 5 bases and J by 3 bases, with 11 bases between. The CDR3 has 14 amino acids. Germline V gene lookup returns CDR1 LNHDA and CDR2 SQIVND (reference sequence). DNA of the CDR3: TGTGCCAGTAGTCCACCGGACGGCTACAATGAGCAGTTCTTC. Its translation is CASSPPDGYNEQFF.

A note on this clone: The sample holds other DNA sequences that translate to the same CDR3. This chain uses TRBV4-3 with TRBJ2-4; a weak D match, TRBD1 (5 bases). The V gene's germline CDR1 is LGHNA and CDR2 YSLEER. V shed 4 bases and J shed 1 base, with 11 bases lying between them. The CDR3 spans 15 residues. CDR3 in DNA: TGCGCCAGCAGCCTTACAGGAGACGCCAAAAACATTCAGTACTTC. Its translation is CASSLTGDAKNIQYF.

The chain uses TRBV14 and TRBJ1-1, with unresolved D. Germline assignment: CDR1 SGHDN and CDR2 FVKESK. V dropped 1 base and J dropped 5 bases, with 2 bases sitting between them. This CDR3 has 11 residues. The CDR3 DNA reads TGTGCCAGCAGCCAAGGAACTGAAGCTTTCTTT. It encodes CASSQGTEAFF.

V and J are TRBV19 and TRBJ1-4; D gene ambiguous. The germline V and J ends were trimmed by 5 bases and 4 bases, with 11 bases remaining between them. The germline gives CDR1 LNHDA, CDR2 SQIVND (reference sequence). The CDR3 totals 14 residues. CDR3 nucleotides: TGTGCCAGTAGTTCACGGCAGAATAATGAAAAACTGTTTTTT. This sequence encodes CASSSRQNNEKLFF.

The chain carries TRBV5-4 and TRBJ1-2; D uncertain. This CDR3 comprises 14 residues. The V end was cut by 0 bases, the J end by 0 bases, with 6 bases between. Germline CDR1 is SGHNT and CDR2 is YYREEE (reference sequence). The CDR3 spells CASSLEASNYGYTF. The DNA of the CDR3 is TGTGCCAGCAGCTTGGAGGCTTCTAACTATGGCTACACCTTC.

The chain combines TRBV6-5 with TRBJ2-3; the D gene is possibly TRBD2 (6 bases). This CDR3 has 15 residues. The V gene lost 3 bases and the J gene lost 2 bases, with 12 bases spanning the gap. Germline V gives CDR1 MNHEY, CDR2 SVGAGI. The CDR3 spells CASSYGGSFTDTQYF. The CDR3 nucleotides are TGTGCCAGCAGTTATGGGGGGAGCTTCACAGATACGCAGTATTTT.

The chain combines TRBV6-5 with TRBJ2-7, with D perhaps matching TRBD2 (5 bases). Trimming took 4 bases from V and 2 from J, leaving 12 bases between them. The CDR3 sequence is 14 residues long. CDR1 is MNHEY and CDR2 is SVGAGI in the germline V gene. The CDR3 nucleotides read TGTGCCAGCAGTTCCCGGACTCCAGCCTACGAGCAGTACTTC. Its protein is CASSSRTPAYEQYF.

In DNA form, the CDR3 reads TGTGCCAGCAGCGACCGGACAGGCCAAGGGGACACTGAAGCTTTCTTT. This encodes CASSDRTGQGDTEAFF. The chain uses TRBV9 and TRBJ1-1, with TRBD1 identical over 7 bases. Germline loops: CDR1 SGDLS, CDR2 YYNGEE. The CDR3 has 16 residues. The V gene end was trimmed by 3 bases and the J gene end by 3 bases; junction bases not matched to a gene: 11.

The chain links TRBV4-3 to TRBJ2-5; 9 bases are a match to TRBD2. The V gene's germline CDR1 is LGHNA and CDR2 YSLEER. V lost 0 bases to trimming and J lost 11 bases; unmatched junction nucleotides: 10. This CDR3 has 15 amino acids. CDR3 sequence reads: CASSQERGGLFKQYF. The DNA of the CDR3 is TGCGCCAGCAGCCAAGAGCGGGGGGGCCTTTTTAAGCAGTACTTC.

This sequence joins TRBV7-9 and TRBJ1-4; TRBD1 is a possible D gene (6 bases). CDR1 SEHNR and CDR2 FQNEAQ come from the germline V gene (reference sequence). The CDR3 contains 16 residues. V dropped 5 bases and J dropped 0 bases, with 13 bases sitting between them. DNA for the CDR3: TGTGCCAGCAGCCCAACAGGGTATGCAACTAATGAAAAACTGTTTTTT. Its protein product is CASSPTGYATNEKLFF.

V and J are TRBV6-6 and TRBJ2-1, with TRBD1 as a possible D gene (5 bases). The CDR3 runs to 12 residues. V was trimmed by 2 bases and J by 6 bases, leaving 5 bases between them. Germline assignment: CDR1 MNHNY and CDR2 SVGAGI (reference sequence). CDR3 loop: CASSYDSNEQFF. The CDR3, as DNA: TGTGCCAGCAGTTACGACAGCAATGAGCAGTTCTTC.

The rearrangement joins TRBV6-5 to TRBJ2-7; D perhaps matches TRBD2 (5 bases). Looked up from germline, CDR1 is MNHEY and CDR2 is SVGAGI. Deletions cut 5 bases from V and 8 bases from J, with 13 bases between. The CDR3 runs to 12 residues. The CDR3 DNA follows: TGTGCCAGCAGTCCGGGGTCCAAAAAGCAGTACTTC. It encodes CASSPGSKKQYF.

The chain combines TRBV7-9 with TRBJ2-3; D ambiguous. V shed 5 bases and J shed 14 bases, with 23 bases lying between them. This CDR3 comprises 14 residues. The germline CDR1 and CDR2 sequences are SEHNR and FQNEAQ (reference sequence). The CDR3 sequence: CASSIDALPGEPYF. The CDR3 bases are TGTGCCAGCAGCATCGACGCCCTTCCTGGTGAGCCGTATTTT.

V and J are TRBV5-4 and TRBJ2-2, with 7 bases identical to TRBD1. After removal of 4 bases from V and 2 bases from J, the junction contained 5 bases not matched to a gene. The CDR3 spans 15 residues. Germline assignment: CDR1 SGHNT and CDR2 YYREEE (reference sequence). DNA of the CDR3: TGTGCCAGCAGCCTCCGGGACAGTAACACCGGGGAGCTGTTTTTT. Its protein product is CASSLRDSNTGELFF. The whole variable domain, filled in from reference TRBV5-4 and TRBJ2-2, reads ETGVTQSPTHLIKTRGQQVTLRCSSQSGHNTVSWYQQALGQGPQFIFQYYREEENGRGNFPPRFSGLQFPNYSSELNVNALELDDSALYLCASSLRDSNTGELFFGEGSRLTVL.

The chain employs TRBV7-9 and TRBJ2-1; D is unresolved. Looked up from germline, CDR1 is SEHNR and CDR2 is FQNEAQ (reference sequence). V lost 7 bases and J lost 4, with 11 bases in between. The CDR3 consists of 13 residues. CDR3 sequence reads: CASNTPSYNEQFF. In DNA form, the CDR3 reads TGTGCCAGCAACACCCCCTCTTACAATGAGCAGTTCTTC.

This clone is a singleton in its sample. As DNA, the CDR3 is TGTGCCAGCAGCCGCCGGGACTTACGAGGCGGTTCTAATGAAAAACTGTTTTTT. It translates to CASSRRDLRGGSNEKLFF. This sequence joins TRBV14 and TRBJ1-4; TRBD1 is a possible D gene (5 bases). The CDR3 runs to 18 residues. Germline lookup yields CDR1 SGHDN and CDR2 FVKESK. V was clipped by 4 bases and J by 3 bases, with 21 bases between them. Complete variable domain (other parts from reference TRBV14 and TRBJ1-4): EAGVTQFPSHSVIEKGQTVTLRCDPISGHDNLYWYRRVMGKEIKFLLHFVKESKQDESGMPNNRFLAERTGGTYSTLKVQPAELEDSGVYFCASSRRDLRGGSNEKLFFGSGTQLSVL.

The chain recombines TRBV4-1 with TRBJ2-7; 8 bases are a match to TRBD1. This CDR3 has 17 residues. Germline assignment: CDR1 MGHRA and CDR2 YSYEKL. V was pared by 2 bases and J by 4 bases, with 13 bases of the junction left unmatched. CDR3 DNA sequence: TGCGCCAGCAGCCAATTCTCCCAGACAGGGGTTGGGTACGAGCAGTACTTC. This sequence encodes CASSQFSQTGVGYEQYF.

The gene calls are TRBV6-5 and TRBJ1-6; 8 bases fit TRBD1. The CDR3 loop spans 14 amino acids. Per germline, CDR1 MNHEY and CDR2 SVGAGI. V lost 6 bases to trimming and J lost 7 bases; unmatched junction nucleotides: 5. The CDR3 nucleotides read TGTGCCAGCAGCCTACAGGGGGGGAATTCACCCCTCCACTTT. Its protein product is CASSLQGGNSPLHF.

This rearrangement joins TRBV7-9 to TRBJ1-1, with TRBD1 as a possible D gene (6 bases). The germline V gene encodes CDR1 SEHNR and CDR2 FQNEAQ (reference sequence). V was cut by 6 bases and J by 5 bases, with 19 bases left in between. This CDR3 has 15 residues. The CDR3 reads CASSFGAGGWTEAFF. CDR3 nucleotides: TGTGCCAGCAGTTTTGGGGCGGGGGGCTGGACTGAAGCTTTCTTT.

Here the CDR3 reads CASSEIGVSYNEQFF. The CDR3 nucleotides are TGTGCCAGCAGTGAAATAGGAGTCTCCTACAATGAGCAGTTCTTC. The chain uses TRBV6-1 and TRBJ2-1; no clear D gene. CDR3 size: 15 residues. The germline V gene has CDR1 MNHNS and CDR2 SASEGT. Trimming pared 2 bases from V and 0 bases from J, leaving 8 bases between.

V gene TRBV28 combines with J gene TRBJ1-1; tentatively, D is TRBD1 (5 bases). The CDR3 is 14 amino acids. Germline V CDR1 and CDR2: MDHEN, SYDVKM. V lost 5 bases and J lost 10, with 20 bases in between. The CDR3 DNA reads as TGTGCCAGCAGTCCCAGGGTAAACCCCCATGGAGCTTTCTTT. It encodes CASSPRVNPHGAFF.

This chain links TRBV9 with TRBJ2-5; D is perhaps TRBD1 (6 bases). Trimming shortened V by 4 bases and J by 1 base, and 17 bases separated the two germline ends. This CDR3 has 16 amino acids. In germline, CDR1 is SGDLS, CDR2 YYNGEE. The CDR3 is CASSPWDMISQETQYF. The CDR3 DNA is TGTGCCAGCAGCCCCTGGGACATGATCTCCCAAGAGACCCAGTACTTC.